These 6 T cell receptor beta chains came from one sample sequenced in a study of shared T cell receptors in the human thymus. TCRdb's table, derived via immunoSEQ multiplex PCR, lists solely in-frame clones and lacks some. The table records just under 550,000 clones, approximately 80% of them present only once. This sample also belongs to another study, concerning human thymus T cells.

Sequencing was done on a sample of thymocytes. These receptors originate from a boy younger than two with a congenital heart defect.

This chain uses TRBV19 with TRBJ1-4, with a tentative D call TRBD1 (6 bases). This CDR3 contains 15 residues. V shed 5 bases and J shed 0 bases, with 10 bases lying between them. Germline V gene sequence: CDR1 LNHDA, CDR2 SQIVND (reference sequence). CDR3 amino acids: CASSSTGATNEKLFF. The CDR3 nucleotides are TGTGCCAGTAGTTCGACAGGTGCAACTAATGAAAAACTGTTTTTT.

The chain couples TRBV4-3 to TRBJ2-7; 7 positions match TRBD2. V lost 0 bases, J lost 0 bases, and 5 bases stayed unmatched. Germline loops: CDR1 LGHNA, CDR2 YSLEER. The CDR3 totals 16 residues. Written as DNA, the CDR3 is TGCGCCAGCAGCCAAGATCCCCGGACTAGCTCCTACGAGCAGTACTTC. Protein product: CASSQDPRTSSYEQYF.

This clone showed up just once. J is TRBJ2-1 and V is TRBV19; D may be TRBD2 (6 bases). The V gene lost 5 bases and the J gene lost 8 bases, with 25 bases spanning the gap. The germline V gene encodes CDR1 LNHDA and CDR2 SQIVND (reference sequence). The CDR3 is made up of 17 amino acids. The CDR3 DNA sequence: TGTGCCAGTAGTCCACGCGATGGGGGGAAGGGTATCGATGAGCAGTTCTTC. This codes for CASSPRDGGKGIDEQFF. The full variable domain, in which reference TRBV19 and TRBJ2-1 provide the parts outside the CDR3, is DGGITQSPKYLFRKEGQNVTLSCEQNLNHDAMYWYRQDPGQGLRLIYYSQIVNDFQKGDIAEGYSVSREKKESFPLTVTSAQKNPTAFYLCASSPRDGGKGIDEQFFGPGTRLTVL.

This clone was observed a few times. This chain joins TRBV15 and TRBJ2-5; D uncertain. This CDR3 comprises 15 residues. In germline, CDR1 is LNHNV, CDR2 YYDKDF (reference sequence). Trimming stripped 1 base from V and 0 bases from J, with 9 bases between. CDR3 DNA: TGTGCCACCAGCAGAGCCCCTAGGAACCAAGAGACCCAGTACTTC. It yields the protein CATSRAPRNQETQYF.

The chain combines TRBV5-1 with TRBJ2-7; possibly TRBD1 for D (6 bases). Germline V gives CDR1 SGHRS, CDR2 YFSETQ. V was trimmed by 1 base and J by 0 bases, leaving 17 bases between them. This CDR3 has 17 amino acids. CDR3: CASSLRTDHDFSYEQYF. CDR3 bases: TGCGCCAGCAGCTTGCGGACAGATCACGATTTCTCCTACGAGCAGTACTTC.

This sequence joins TRBV27 and TRBJ1-2; maybe TRBD1 (6 bases). Trimming cost V 6 bases and J 5 bases, with 31 bases left between them. The CDR3 is 19 residues long. Germline V gene sequence: CDR1 MNHEY, CDR2 SMNVEV (reference sequence). CDR3 coding DNA: TGTGCCAGCAGACTACAGACCCACCCTGGGGGCGACAAACCATATGGCTACACCTTC. Translated: CASRLQTHPGGDKPYGYTF.